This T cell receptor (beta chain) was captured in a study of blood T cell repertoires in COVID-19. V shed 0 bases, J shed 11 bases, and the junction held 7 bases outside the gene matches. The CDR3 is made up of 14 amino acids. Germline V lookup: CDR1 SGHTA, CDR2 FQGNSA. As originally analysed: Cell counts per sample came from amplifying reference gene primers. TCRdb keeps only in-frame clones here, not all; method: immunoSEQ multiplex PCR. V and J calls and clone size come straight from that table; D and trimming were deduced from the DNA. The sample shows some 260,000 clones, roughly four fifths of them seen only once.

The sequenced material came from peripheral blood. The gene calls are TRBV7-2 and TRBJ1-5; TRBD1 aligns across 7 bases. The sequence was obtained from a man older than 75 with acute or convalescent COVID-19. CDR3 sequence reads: CASSLATGLRTQHF. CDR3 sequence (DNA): TGTGCCAGCAGCTTAGCGACAGGGTTAAGGACCCAGCATTTT.